A single sample gave rise to the 28 T cell receptor beta chains below, sequenced in a study of a mutant IDH1 vaccine in newly diagnosed glioma. Time point meaning: baseline, week 1 (first vaccination visit). This sample's treatment: pre-vaccination baseline after standard-of-care therapy. Clones were read by immunoSEQ multiplex PCR, and TCRdb kept only the in-frame ones, dropping some. The sample records about 59,000 clones, around 92% being singletons. Sample: PBMCs, taken from a glioma patient treated with radiotherapy, temozolomide or both. The receptors were sampled from a man between 45 and 60 years old with glioma.

The rearrangement uses TRBV5-1 and TRBJ2-6; D may be TRBD1 or TRBD2 (6 bases each). CDR1 is SGHRS, CDR2 YFSETQ, per germline. Trimming shortened V by 4 bases and J by 2 bases, and 16 bases separated the two germline ends. This CDR3 is 17 amino acids long. The DNA of the CDR3 is TGCGCCAGCAGCCTTTCATGGGGGGCGGCTGGGGCCAACGTCCTGACTTTC. It yields the protein CASSLSWGAAGANVLTF. The whole variable domain, filled in from reference TRBV5-1 and TRBJ2-6, reads KAGVTQTPRYLIKTRGQQVTLSCSPISGHRSVSWYQQTPGQGLQFLFEYFSETQRNKGNFPGRFSGRQFSNSRSEMNVSTLELGDSALYLCASSLSWGAAGANVLTFGAGSRLTVL.

The CDR3 reads CASSLRGAGVGGYTF. The DNA of the CDR3 is TGTGCCAGCAGCCTGCGCGGGGCCGGTGTAGGGGGCTACACCTTC. V usage is TRBV6-5 and J usage is TRBJ1-2, with D tentatively TRBD1 (5 bases). Germline V gives CDR1 MNHEY, CDR2 SVGAGI. With 6 bases removed from V and 8 bases from J, the gap between germline ends came to 22 bases. The CDR3 sequence is 15 residues long.

The CDR3 loop reads CASSSTGEQFF. CDR3 sequence (DNA): TGTGCCAGCAGCTCGACAGGGGAGCAGTTCTTC. This chain uses TRBV27 with TRBJ2-1; 7 nucleotides match TRBD1. This CDR3 contains 11 residues. Germline V CDR1 and CDR2: MNHEY, SMNVEV (reference sequence). V was pared by 6 bases and J by 10 bases, with 3 bases of the junction left unmatched.

This clone came up once. The chain combines TRBV4-1 with TRBJ2-7; no definite D call. The length of the CDR3 is 13 residues. Germline-derived CDR1 and CDR2 are MGHRA and YSYEKL. V lost 0 bases and J lost 6, with 9 bases in between. CDR3 nucleotides: TGCGCCAGCAGCCAAGATCGAGCGAGCGAGCAGTACTTC. Translating gives CASSQDRASEQYF.

With regard to this clone: This same CDR3 is encoded by further DNA sequences in the sample. This chain joins TRBV6-6 and TRBJ2-3; no clear D. The CDR3 spans 12 residues. CDR1 is MNHNY and CDR2 is SVGAGI in the germline V gene (reference sequence). The V end lost 5 bases, the J end lost 1 base, and 4 bases lay between the germline ends. The chain's CDR3 is CASSPRTDTQYF. In DNA, the CDR3 is TGTGCCAGCAGTCCCCGCACAGATACGCAGTATTTT.

This chain links TRBV7-8 with TRBJ2-5; TRBD2 aligns across 14 bases. The CDR3 spans 16 residues. Per the germline V gene, CDR1 is SGHVS and CDR2 is FQNEAQ. The V and J ends lost 9 bases and 2 bases, in that order; junction bases with no gene match: 8. The CDR3 region is CASGFGTSGGQETQYF. In DNA, the CDR3 is TGTGCCAGTGGATTCGGGACTAGCGGGGGACAAGAGACCCAGTACTTC.

The chain joins TRBV11-2 to TRBJ2-7; D ambiguous. This CDR3 has 14 residues. Germline V gives CDR1 SGHAT, CDR2 FQNNGV. The V end lost 5 bases, the J end lost 2 bases, and 13 bases lay between the germline ends. The CDR3: CASSPRLLAYEQYF. The CDR3 DNA follows: TGTGCCAGCAGCCCACGGTTGCTAGCCTACGAGCAGTACTTC.

This chain joins TRBV5-5 and TRBJ1-1; TRBD1 aligns across 11 bases. The V gene's germline CDR1 is SGHKS and CDR2 YYEKEE (reference sequence). The trim removed 4 bases at V and 5 bases at J, leaving 1 base unmatched. The CDR3 contains 13 residues. CDR3 loop: CASSRDRGTEAFF. The CDR3 nucleotides are TGTGCCAGCAGCAGGGACAGGGGGACTGAAGCTTTCTTT.

Only a few counts were recorded for this clone. V gene TRBV5-6 combines with J gene TRBJ2-5; 9 nucleotides agree with TRBD2. The ends lost 4 bases at V and 4 bases at J; junction bases unmatched: 11. The CDR3 is 16 residues long. Germline loops: CDR1 SGHDT, CDR2 YYEEEE. CDR3 region: CASSQTFSGSLETQYF. In DNA form, the CDR3 reads TGTGCCAGCAGCCAGACTTTTAGCGGGAGTCTAGAGACCCAGTACTTC.

The chain uses TRBV28 and TRBJ1-2, with D tentatively TRBD1 (5 bases). Germline loops: CDR1 MDHEN, CDR2 SYDVKM. V was pared by 5 bases and J by 5 bases, with 15 bases between. This CDR3 contains 14 residues. CDR3 region: CASSKGTRLYGYTF. CDR3 DNA: TGTGCCAGCAGTAAGGGGACGCGACTTTATGGCTACACCTTC.

The genes are TRBV9 and TRBJ1-2; D ambiguous. Germline assignment: CDR1 SGDLS and CDR2 YYNGEE. V lost 4 bases to trimming and J lost 5 bases, with 18 bases between them. The CDR3 is made up of 15 amino acids. The CDR3 DNA reads TGTGCCAGCAGCCCACTTCGAGGAGACCATTATGGCTACACCTTC. Its translation: CASSPLRGDHYGYTF.

This clone was picked up one time. The chain carries TRBV5-4 and TRBJ2-3; D is perhaps TRBD2 (5 bases). The CDR3 length is 18 residues. V lost 0 bases, J lost 2 bases, and 19 bases lay in between. CDR1 and CDR2 (germline): SGHNT, YYREEE (reference sequence). CDR3 DNA: TGTGCCAGCAGCTTGGCTCCGGGAATTATAAAGACCACAGATACGCAGTATTTT. Its protein is CASSLAPGIIKTTDTQYF.

This clone has only one observation. This same CDR3 is encoded by further DNA sequences in the sample. The genes are TRBV5-1 and TRBJ2-7; either TRBD1 or TRBD2 may fit D (5 bases each). The CDR3 runs to 13 residues. Germline CDR1 SGHRS, CDR2 YFSETQ. Deletions cut 4 bases from V and 1 base from J, with 9 bases between. CDR3: CASSRDGSYEQYF. For the CDR3, the DNA is TGCGCCAGCAGCCGGGACGGATCCTACGAGCAGTACTTC.

This rearrangement joins TRBV11-2 to TRBJ1-1, with D possibly matching TRBD1 (6 bases). Germline V gene lookup returns CDR1 SGHAT and CDR2 FQNNGV. The ends were cut back, 3 bases at V and 1 base at J, with 9 bases in the middle. The CDR3 is 14 residues long. The CDR3 DNA is TGTGCCAGCAGCTTCCCACAGGGGAACACTGAAGCTTTCTTT. Amino acid sequence: CASSFPQGNTEAFF.

The rearrangement uses TRBV2 and TRBJ2-2; no clear D. Germline assignment: CDR1 SNHLY and CDR2 FYNNEI. The CDR3 is 15 residues long. V was clipped by 8 bases and J by 4 bases, with 17 bases between them. CDR3 in amino acids: CASHRQSTSTGELFF. The CDR3 bases are TGTGCCAGCCATCGCCAGTCCACCTCCACCGGGGAGCTGTTTTTT.

The chain couples TRBV11-3 to TRBJ1-1, with D possibly being TRBD1 (5 bases). Germline-derived CDR1 and CDR2 are SGHNT and YENEEA. This CDR3 spans 17 amino acids. Trimming removed 6 bases from V and 2 bases from J, with 22 bases in between. CDR3 DNA: TGTGCCAGCAGTTTTAGGCGGGGGGGAATGGGTAACACTGAAGCTTTCTTT. It codes for CASSFRRGGMGNTEAFF.

This rearrangement joins TRBV19 to TRBJ2-2; 8 bases fit TRBD2. V gave up 7 bases and J gave up 4 bases; unmatched junction bases: 8. The CDR3 is 15 residues long. Germline V gives CDR1 LNHDA, CDR2 SQIVND (reference sequence). CDR3 in DNA: TGTGCCAGTACTGAAGGCGGGAGGATCACCGGGGAGCTGTTTTTT. Amino acids: CASTEGGRITGELFF.

This clone came up once. The V and J genes are TRBV19 and TRBJ1-1, with TRBD1 as a possible D gene (5 bases). CDR1 is LNHDA, CDR2 SQIVND, per germline (reference sequence). The CDR3 totals 14 residues. V lost 8 bases and J lost 1, with 14 bases in between. The DNA for the CDR3 is TGTGCCAGTGAACAACGGGGCTCGAACACTGAAGCTTTCTTT. Its protein product is CASEQRGSNTEAFF.

The chain employs TRBV9 and TRBJ2-5; 8 nucleotides agree with TRBD2. V shed 3 bases and J 4 bases; nucleotides not matched to a gene: 17. The CDR3 consists of 18 residues. CDR1 and CDR2 (germline): SGDLS, YYNGEE. CDR3 DNA sequence: TGTGCCAGCAGCGCCGGGGGGGCCAGCTCAAAATCAGGAGAGACCCAGTACTTC. Encoded protein: CASSAGGASSKSGETQYF.

The chain joins TRBV6-1 to TRBJ2-7; D is undetermined. Germline V CDR1 and CDR2: MNHNS, SASEGT. The CDR3 runs to 12 residues. With 1 base removed from V and 2 bases from J, the gap between germline ends came to 3 bases. The CDR3, as DNA: TGTGCCAGCAGTGAAGACCCCTACGAGCAGTACTTC. Protein product: CASSEDPYEQYF.

The J gene is TRBJ2-5, the V gene TRBV27; perhaps TRBD2 as D (5 bases). Trimming removed 6 bases from V and 4 bases from J, with 21 bases in between. The germline V gene encodes CDR1 MNHEY and CDR2 SMNVEV (reference sequence). The CDR3 runs 16 residues. CDR3 amino acids: CASSPLRGGRLETQYF. CDR3 nucleotides: TGTGCCAGCAGCCCCCTCCGGGGTGGTAGGCTAGAGACCCAGTACTTC.

This chain connects TRBV27 to TRBJ1-5; TRBD1 is a possible D gene (6 bases). Germline V gene sequence: CDR1 MNHEY, CDR2 SMNVEV (reference sequence). CDR3 size: 15 residues. Deletions cut 5 bases from V and 0 bases from J, with 11 bases between. Here the CDR3 DNA reads TGTGCCAGCAGTGAACAGGGCTATAGCAATCAGCCCCAGCATTTT. It codes for CASSEQGYSNQPQHF.

The CDR3 nucleotides read TGTGCCAGCTCACCGCGGACTAGCGGGCAAACCTACAATGAGCAGTTCTTC. Encoded protein: CASSPRTSGQTYNEQFF. V and J are TRBV18 and TRBJ2-1; TRBD2 agrees at 11 bases. V shed 3 bases, J shed 2 bases, and the junction held 6 bases outside the gene matches. CDR3 size: 17 residues. CDR1 and CDR2 (germline): KGHSH, LQKENI.

This clone was counted only a few times. The chain links TRBV12-5 to TRBJ2-1; tentatively, D is TRBD1 or TRBD2 (6 bases each). Trimming pared 7 bases from V and 4 bases from J, leaving 14 bases between. CDR1 LGHNT and CDR2 FRNRAP come from the germline V gene. This CDR3 contains 14 residues. Here the CDR3 reads CASVGGQGYNEQFF. CDR3 in DNA: TGTGCTAGTGTAGGAGGGCAGGGGTACAATGAGCAGTTCTTC.

This CDR3 is CASSGVGGVDEAFF. The CDR3 DNA sequence: TGTGCCAGCAGTGGAGTCGGGGGGGTTGATGAAGCTTTCTTT. The genes are TRBV28 and TRBJ1-1; weak D call: TRBD1 (5 bases). The CDR3 loop spans 14 amino acids. The germline gives CDR1 MDHEN, CDR2 SYDVKM. Trimming removed 5 bases at V and 7 bases at J, with 17 bases between.

This rearrangement joins TRBV6-5 to TRBJ2-7; D gene ambiguous. CDR1 MNHEY and CDR2 SVGAGI come from the germline V gene. This CDR3 is built from 15 residues. V was pared by 2 bases and J by 0 bases, with 11 bases between. CDR3: CASSYKLGFSYEQYF. CDR3 nucleotide sequence: TGTGCCAGCAGTTACAAGTTGGGGTTCTCCTACGAGCAGTACTTC.

The chain recombines TRBV30 with TRBJ2-7; the match to TRBD2 covers 7 bases. From germline, CDR1 is GTSNPN and CDR2 SVGIG (reference sequence). The junction had 14 bases not matched to a gene; V was cut back by 0 bases and J by 3 bases. The CDR3 has 17 residues. The CDR3 nucleotides read TGTGCCTGGAGTGTAGGTAGCGGGCGGGGACTGAGCTACGAGCAGTACTTC. Translation gives CAWSVGSGRGLSYEQYF.

This chain joins TRBV7-6 and TRBJ2-7; perhaps TRBD1 as D (7 bases). V was cut by 2 bases and J by 0 bases, with 17 bases left in between. Looked up from germline, CDR1 is SGHVS and CDR2 is FNYEAQ. The CDR3 loop spans 17 amino acids. The CDR3 nucleotides read TGTGCCAGCAGCTTATTGGAGGGGGCACCAAGCTCCTACGAGCAGTACTTC. This sequence encodes CASSLLEGAPSSYEQYF.